The next 28 T cell receptor beta chains were all read from a single sample in a study of T cells in Graves' hyperthyroidism and ophthalmopathy. From RNA transcripts, TCR beta CDR3 regions were amplified. TCR CDR3 underwent first-round RT-PCR with the HTBI primer set. TCRdb called the multiplex PCR reads again in MiXCR, with one record for every CDR3 protein. The data show about 610,000 distinct CDR3 sequences, more than 15% seen once. Input material: blood. The receptors originated from a woman in her forties with Graves' ophthalmopathy.

The table lists this clonotype with many counts. V and J are TRBV28 and TRBJ2-3; 7 bases fit TRBD1. The CDR3 extends over 15 amino acids. V was clipped by 6 bases and J by 4 bases; unmatched bases: 10. CDR1 is MDHEN, CDR2 SYDVKM, per germline. The CDR3 sequence is CASSSTGYGSDTQYF. The DNA for the CDR3 is TGTGCCAGCAGCTCGACAGGGTACGGTTCAGATACGCAGTATTTT.

This chain uses TRBV6-4 with TRBJ1-1, with TRBD1 matching 9 bases. Trimming cost V 7 bases and J 1 base; bases outside gene matches: 7. The length of the CDR3 is 15 residues. CDR1 MRHNA and CDR2 SNTAGT come from the germline V gene. Here the CDR3 reads CASTEDRGRNTEAFF. The CDR3 DNA follows: TGTGCCAGCACTGAAGACAGGGGGAGGAACACTGAAGCTTTCTTT.

The genes are TRBV10-3 and TRBJ1-1; D is perhaps TRBD1 (6 bases). Per germline, CDR1 ENHRY and CDR2 SYGVKD. This CDR3 is built from 12 residues. V was clipped by 6 bases and J by 4 bases, with 9 bases between them. The CDR3 loop reads CAISEGGTEAFF. CDR3 nucleotides: TGTGCCATCAGCGAAGGGGGCACTGAAGCTTTCTTT.

This clonotype appeared many times. The V gene is TRBV30, the J gene TRBJ1-1; D remains unclear. The ends were cut back, 2 bases at V and 0 bases at J, with 10 bases in the middle. The CDR3 runs 14 residues. Germline CDR1 and CDR2: GTSNPN and SVGIG (reference sequence). The CDR3 spells CAWSRSELNTEAFF. CDR3 in DNA: TGTGCCTGGAGTCGTAGTGAACTGAACACTGAAGCTTTCTTT.

This clonotype was found a few times. This rearrangement joins TRBV20-1 to TRBJ2-3, with D possibly matching TRBD2 (7 bases). This CDR3 has 15 residues. CDR1 DFQATT and CDR2 SNEGSKA come from the germline V gene (reference sequence). V was trimmed by 5 bases and J by 6 bases, leaving 21 bases between them. The CDR3 DNA reads TGCAGTGCTGGCCTGGGGGGGCTCGGGACGGATACGCAGTATTTT. Translated, it gives CSAGLGGLGTDTQYF.

This clonotype has ten or more counts. J is TRBJ2-3 and V is TRBV11-1; the D is unclear. Deletions cut 4 bases from V and 6 bases from J, with 8 bases between. Germline V gene lookup returns CDR1 SGHAT and CDR2 FQDESV (reference sequence). The CDR3 extends over 12 amino acids. CDR3 residues: CASSSQEDTQYF. For the CDR3, the DNA is TGTGCCAGCAGCTCCCAGGAGGATACGCAGTATTTT.

This clonotype was picked up many times. The rearrangement joins TRBV20-1 to TRBJ1-1; D possibly corresponds to TRBD1 (6 bases). The CDR3 is 13 residues long. Germline V CDR1 and CDR2: DFQATT, SNEGSKA (reference sequence). The ends were cut back, 3 bases at V and 3 bases at J, with 11 bases in the middle. The CDR3 spells CSASQGRDTEAFF. CDR3 coding DNA: TGCAGTGCTAGCCAGGGGAGGGACACTGAAGCTTTCTTT.

In DNA form, the CDR3 reads TGCAGTGCACAAGCAGGGGGCGGGGGTGATCAGCCCCAGCATTTT. This translates into CSAQAGGGGDQPQHF. This chain joins TRBV20-1 and TRBJ1-5; 8 positions match TRBD1. CDR3 length: 15 amino acids. V shed 6 bases, J shed 5 bases, and the junction held 12 bases outside the gene matches. Germline CDR1 reads DFQATT; CDR2 reads SNEGSKA (reference sequence).

This clonotype occurred many times. The rearrangement joins TRBV6-5 to TRBJ2-7; 7 nucleotides line up with TRBD2. The CDR3 length is 16 residues. Germline values: CDR1 MNHEY, CDR2 SVGAGI. V trimming: 1 base; J trimming: 7 bases; junction bases outside the gene matches: 13. CDR3 sequence reads: CASSYYRPTGTKEQYF. The CDR3 nucleotides are TGTGCCAGCAGTTACTACCGTCCCACCGGGACTAAAGAGCAGTACTTC.

For this clonotype: A junction boundary mismatches the germline segment, possibly from a read error. V and J are TRBV12-3 or TRBV12-4 and TRBJ2-7; D is perhaps TRBD1 or TRBD2 (5 bases each). The CDR3 runs to 15 residues. In DNA, the CDR3 is TGCGCCAGCAGCCGGGGCGATGGGAGCTCCTACGAGCAGTACTTC. It translates to CASSRGDGSSYEQYF.

This clonotype was detected ten times or more. The chain employs TRBV3-1 and TRBJ1-5; possibly TRBD1 for D (6 bases). The germline V gene has CDR1 LGHDT and CDR2 YNNKEL (reference sequence). The V end lost 1 base, the J end lost 4 bases, and 11 bases lay between the germline ends. This CDR3 has 15 amino acids. The CDR3 coding sequence is TGTGCCAGCAGCCAAGTACAGGGCCCGAATCAGCCCCAGCATTTT. It codes for CASSQVQGPNQPQHF.

This clonotype occurred many times. The chain joins TRBV5-1 to TRBJ2-1; TRBD1 or TRBD2 may be the D gene (5 bases each). The germline V gene encodes CDR1 SGHRS and CDR2 YFSETQ. The CDR3 is 16 residues long. The V gene lost 0 bases and the J gene lost 0 bases, with 10 bases spanning the gap. The chain's CDR3 is CASSLAVGDSYNEQFF. The CDR3 coding sequence is TGCGCCAGCAGCTTGGCCGTGGGGGACTCCTACAATGAGCAGTTCTTC.

This clonotype was counted at least ten times. This rearrangement joins TRBV18 to TRBJ1-2, with 7 positions matching TRBD1. Looked up from germline, CDR1 is KGHSH and CDR2 is LQKENI. With 6 bases clipped from V and 7 bases from J, the junction kept 8 bases outside the gene matches. The CDR3 is made up of 13 amino acids. CDR3 in amino acids: CASSPGQERGYTF. The CDR3 DNA sequence: TGTGCCAGCTCCCCTGGACAGGAGCGTGGCTACACCTTC.

The genes are TRBV7-6 and TRBJ2-1, with TRBD2 identical over 9 bases. The CDR3 runs 15 residues. Germline V gene sequence: CDR1 SGHVS, CDR2 FNYEAQ. V gave up 1 base and J gave up 6 bases; unmatched junction bases: 4. CDR3 sequence (DNA): TGTGCCAGCAGCTTAGTAGGGACTAGCTCCAATGAGCAGTTCTTC. Translated, it gives CASSLVGTSSNEQFF.

This clonotype was picked up a small number of times. As DNA, the CDR3 is TGTGCCAGCAGTTTAAACCTGGGGCTCGAGCAGTACTTC. Translated, it gives CASSLNLGLEQYF. This chain joins TRBV28 and TRBJ2-7; perhaps TRBD1 as D (5 bases). The CDR3 loop spans 13 amino acids. Germline loops: CDR1 MDHEN, CDR2 SYDVKM. Trimming left V 2 bases short and J 6 bases short, with 11 bases between.

Relative to its sample, this clonotype is medium-sized. The V gene is TRBV12-3 or TRBV12-4, the J gene TRBJ1-1, with a tentative D call TRBD1 (6 bases). Trimming removed 7 bases from V and 4 bases from J, with 13 bases in between. This CDR3 has 13 amino acids. The CDR3 DNA sequence: TGTGCCAGCACCCCGGGACACACCACTGAAGCTTTCTTT. This gives the protein CASTPGHTTEAFF.

The sample holds many counts of this clonotype. The chain uses TRBV7-3 and TRBJ2-1, with 8 bases lining up with TRBD2. The junction had 1 base not matched to a gene; V was cut back by 0 bases and J by 0 bases. The CDR3 is 16 amino acids. The germline V gene has CDR1 SGHTA and CDR2 FQGTGA. The CDR3 spells CASSLTGTSSYNEQFF. The CDR3 nucleotides are TGTGCCAGCAGCTTAACCGGGACTAGCTCCTACAATGAGCAGTTCTTC.

This clonotype was seen a handful of times. V and J are TRBV19 and TRBJ1-1; D is possibly TRBD1 (6 bases). V dropped 3 bases and J dropped 1 base, with 15 bases sitting between them. The CDR3 sequence is 16 residues long. Germline V CDR1 and CDR2: LNHDA, SQIVND (reference sequence). The CDR3 region has the DNA TGTGCCAGTAGTATGGGACATAGATCGGGGAACACTGAAGCTTTCTTT. Its translation: CASSMGHRSGNTEAFF. The variable domain in full, completed from reference TRBV19 and TRBJ1-1, reads DGGITQSPKYLFRKEGQNVTLSCEQNLNHDAMYWYRQDPGQGLRLIYYSQIVNDFQKGDIAEGYSVSREKKESFPLTVTSAQKNPTAFYLCASSMGHRSGNTEAFFGQGTRLTVV.

This clonotype was detected only a few times. The rearrangement links TRBV20-1 to TRBJ2-2; D might be TRBD1 or TRBD2, each matching 6 bases. Between the trimmed V and J ends, which lost 3 bases and 2 bases, there was a span of 10 bases. From germline, CDR1 is DFQATT and CDR2 SNEGSKA (reference sequence). The CDR3 consists of 14 residues. CDR3 sequence reads: CSASRGLNTGELFF. DNA for the CDR3: TGCAGTGCTAGTCGGGGGCTTAACACCGGGGAGCTGTTTTTT.

This clonotype was counted only a few times. The chain employs TRBV5-5 and TRBJ2-7; 7 bases are a match to TRBD2. The junction had 7 bases not matched to a gene; V was cut back by 7 bases and J by 0 bases. CDR1 is SGHKS and CDR2 is YYEKEE in the germline V gene (reference sequence). The CDR3 is made up of 14 amino acids. In DNA, the CDR3 is TGTGCCAGCGGCTCTAGCGGACTCTCCTACGAGCAGTACTTC. Translated, it gives CASGSSGLSYEQYF.

The chain uses TRBV18 and TRBJ2-2; D unclear. The CDR3 covers 12 residues. Germline lookup yields CDR1 KGHSH and CDR2 LQKENI. Between the trimmed V and J ends, which lost 1 base and 6 bases, there was a span of 3 bases. The CDR3 reads CASSPLSGELFF. In DNA form, the CDR3 reads TGTGCCAGCTCACCACTTTCCGGGGAGCTGTTTTTT.

There are a few counts of this clonotype. This chain links TRBV12-5 with TRBJ2-1; 8 nucleotides line up with TRBD2. Germline V gives CDR1 LGHNT, CDR2 FRNRAP. This CDR3 is built from 18 residues. The junction had 18 bases not matched to a gene; V was cut back by 3 bases and J by 8 bases. CDR3 region: CASGFGRLAQNQGDEQFF. The CDR3 DNA sequence: TGTGCTAGTGGTTTTGGGAGACTAGCGCAGAACCAAGGGGATGAGCAGTTCTTC. The whole variable domain, filled in from reference TRBV12-5 and TRBJ2-1, reads DARVTQTPRHKVTEMGQEVTMRCQPILGHNTVFWYRQTMMQGLELLAYFRNRAPLDDSGMPKDRFSAEMPDATLATLKIQPSEPRDSAVYFCASGFGRLAQNQGDEQFFGPGTRLTVL.

This clonotype was seen a few times. The CDR3 loop is CATSPRGGDSGQPQHF. CDR3 in DNA: TGTGCCACCAGCCCCCGGGGAGGGGATTCTGGCCAGCCCCAGCATTTT. The chain links TRBV15 to TRBJ1-5; possible D gene TRBD1, 5 bases. V was cut by 5 bases and J by 7 bases, with 21 bases left in between. This CDR3 has 16 amino acids. Germline loops: CDR1 LNHNV, CDR2 YYDKDF (reference sequence).

This clonotype was observed a handful of times. V gene TRBV29-1 combines with J gene TRBJ1-5; perhaps TRBD1 as D (5 bases). Trimming left V 4 bases short and J 6 bases short, with 13 bases between. The CDR3 length is 13 residues. Per germline, CDR1 SQVTM and CDR2 ANQGSEA. The CDR3, as DNA: TGCAGCGTTGTTGTGGGGCTCGGTCAGCCCCAGCATTTT. This gives the protein CSVVVGLGQPQHF.

This chain connects TRBV12-3 or TRBV12-4 to TRBJ1-5; D uncertain. CDR3 length: 14 residues. V gave up 2 bases and J gave up 4 bases, with 9 bases separating them. The CDR3 DNA reads as TGTGCCAGCAGTTTATACGCGGGGAATCAGCCCCAGCATTTT. Translated, it gives CASSLYAGNQPQHF.

J is TRBJ1-1 and V is TRBV19; D gene uncertain. The CDR3 is 15 amino acids. With 8 bases removed from V and 0 bases from J, the gap between germline ends came to 16 bases. Germline V gene sequence: CDR1 LNHDA, CDR2 SQIVND (reference sequence). The CDR3 loop is CASSQLARLNTEAFF. The CDR3 nucleotides read TGTGCCAGTTCCCAGCTGGCCAGGCTGAACACTGAAGCTTTCTTT.

This clonotype was counted a few times. The chain recombines TRBV6-1 with TRBJ2-3, with D unresolved. The V gene's germline CDR1 is MNHNS and CDR2 SASEGT. This CDR3 is 15 amino acids long. The V gene lost 8 bases and the J gene lost 6 bases, with 21 bases spanning the gap. The CDR3 sequence is CASGFRGQLLDTQYF. The DNA of the CDR3 is TGTGCCAGCGGGTTTAGAGGTCAGCTTTTGGATACGCAGTATTTT.

This clonotype came up a few times. The rearrangement links TRBV19 to TRBJ2-7; 12 bases line up with TRBD2. The CDR3 runs to 15 residues. Losses at the gene ends were 4 bases for V and 2 bases for J; bases not matched to a gene: 3. Germline V gene sequence: CDR1 LNHDA, CDR2 SQIVND (reference sequence). The CDR3 sequence is CASSTGLAGTYEQYF. The CDR3 DNA is TGTGCCAGTAGTACCGGACTAGCGGGAACCTACGAGCAGTACTTC.